The rows below give T cell receptor beta chains drawn from one sample of a study of blood T cell repertoires in COVID-19. Repertoires were generated with immunoSEQ multiplex PCR, while TCRdb's copy carries only in-frame clones and drops some. The sample lists around 99,000 clones; about 91% were seen once. The sequenced sample was peripheral blood. The receptors were sampled from a man over 45 with active or convalescent COVID-19. CDR3s include the opening cysteine and the closing phenylalanine or tryptophan. A D gene is named only where the DNA matches it firmly. Size values are once, few and many counts, or a class for expanded clones, and some rows have none.

size: -; J: TRBJ1-2; V: TRBV5-1; D: TRBD1; DNA: TGCGCCAGCAGCTTGGAGGCAGGGGGGACCTATGGCTACACCTTC; CDR3: CASSLEAGGTYGYTF
size: -; J: TRBJ2-4; V: TRBV5-1; D: -; DNA: TGCGCCAGCAGCTTGGTGGCAGGGTCGGCCAAAAACATTCAGTACTTC; CDR3: CASSLVAGSAKNIQYF
size: few; J: TRBJ1-2; V: TRBV4-3; D: -; DNA: TGCGCCAGCAGCCAAGAGGAGGGGTCACTCTATGGCTACACCTTC; CDR3: CASSQEEGSLYGYTF
size: -; J: TRBJ2-1; V: TRBV2; D: TRBD2; DNA: TGTGCCAGCAGTGTGGAAGGACTAGCCTCCAATGAGCAGTTCTTC; CDR3: CASSVEGLASNEQFF
size: -; J: TRBJ1-1; V: TRBV27; D: TRBD1; DNA: TGTGCCAGCAGTTTTGCAGGGGGGCACGCTGAAGCTTTCTTT; CDR3: CASSFAGGHAEAFF
size: once; J: TRBJ2-2; V: TRBV6-2/TRBV6-3; D: TRBD2; DNA: TGTGCCAGCAGGCCTACTAGCGGGAGGGCAGGGTCCACCGGGGAGCTGTTTTTT; CDR3: CASRPTSGRAGSTGELFF
size: -; J: TRBJ2-1; V: TRBV6-4; D: TRBD2; DNA: TGTGCCAGCAGTGACTCGGGGCTAGCGGGAGGGGCTACGGGCAATGAGCAGTTCTTC; CDR3: CASSDSGLAGGATGNEQFF
size: -; J: TRBJ2-3; V: TRBV6-5; D: -; DNA: TGTGCCTCGGACAAAACCCCGACAGATACGCAGTATTTT; CDR3: CASDKTPTDTQYF
size: -; J: TRBJ2-5; V: TRBV4-1; D: -; DNA: TGCGCCAGCAGCCAAAGTGGACAGCCCAGTGAGACCCAGTACTTC; CDR3: CASSQSGQPSETQYF
size: -; J: TRBJ2-2; V: TRBV3-1/TRBV3-2; D: -; DNA: TGTGCCAGCAGCCAAGAGGGCGGGGCCGGGGAGCTGTTTTTT; CDR3: CASSQEGGAGELFF